This T cell receptor beta chain was documented in a study of blood T cell repertoires in COVID-19. Background on the study: Donors in the United States, Italy and Spain gave samples during acute or convalescent COVID-19.

Researchers sorted participants into cohorts using their self-reported clinical history. This CDR3 region has 10 residues. CDR1 and CDR2 from the germline V gene are DFQATT and SNEGSKA (reference sequence). Repertoires were generated with immunoSEQ multiplex PCR, while TCRdb's copy carries only in-frame clones and drops some. The table lists 110,000 to 150,000 clones, roughly 90% of them singletons. This sequence joins TRBV20-1 and TRBJ1-1; 11 bases fit TRBD1. Sequencing used PBMCs or T cells enriched from blood (not recorded which). This receptor was identified in a man aged 45 to 65 who had recovered from COVID-19. CDR3 nucleotides: TGCGCGTGGGACAGGGGGGCGACTTTCTTT. Its protein product is CAWDRGATFF.